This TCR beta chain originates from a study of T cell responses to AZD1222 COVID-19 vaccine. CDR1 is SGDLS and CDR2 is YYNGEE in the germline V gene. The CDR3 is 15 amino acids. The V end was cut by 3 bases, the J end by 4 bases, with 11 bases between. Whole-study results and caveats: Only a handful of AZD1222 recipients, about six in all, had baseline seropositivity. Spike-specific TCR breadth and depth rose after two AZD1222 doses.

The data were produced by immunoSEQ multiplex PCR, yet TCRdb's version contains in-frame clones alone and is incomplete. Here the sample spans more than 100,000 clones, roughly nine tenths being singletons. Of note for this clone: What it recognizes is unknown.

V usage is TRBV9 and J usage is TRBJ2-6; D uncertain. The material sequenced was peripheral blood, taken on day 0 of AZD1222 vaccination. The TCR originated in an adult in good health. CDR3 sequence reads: CASSAGGVGANVLTF. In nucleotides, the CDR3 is TGTGCCAGCAGCGCCGGTGGGGTGGGGGCCAACGTCCTGACTTTC.